These 26 T cell receptor beta chains were all obtained from the same sample, sequenced in a study of post-analysis software for immune sequencing data. Sequencing libraries made from TCR beta cDNA carried unique molecular identifiers. TCRdb used MiXCR to reprocess the PCR reads, holding one entry per CDR3 protein. In the table there are approximately 440,000 distinct CDR3 sequences, nearly 45% of which are singletons. Which antigens these TCRs recognize remains unknown. Study results and limitations: Included in a set of about five TRBV segments more frequent in patients than controls were TRBV5-6, TRBV5-1 and TRBV20-1.

Sequences were obtained from blood. All receptors come from a girl aged 10-17 years with multiple sclerosis.

This clonotype turned up a few times. Relative to the germline gene, one junction end is altered; a read error may explain this. The rearrangement joins TRBV7-7 to TRBJ2-4; D is possibly TRBD2 (5 bases). The J call may not be correct, given that the DNA end is closer to TRBJ2-5. The CDR3 spans 14 residues. CDR1 is SSHAT and CDR2 is FNYEAQ in the germline V gene (reference sequence). The chain's CDR3 is CASSLGASWQTQYF. The CDR3 region has the DNA TGTGCTAGCAGCTTAGGAGCTAGCTGGCAGACCCAGTACTTC.

A note on this clonotype: A read error may explain this, as a much larger clone is one base away. V gene TRBV5-6 combines with J gene TRBJ2-1; 10 bases are shared with TRBD2. Germline-derived CDR1 and CDR2 are SGHDT and YYEEEE. The CDR3 has 15 amino acids. The CDR3 loop reads CASSLLAGDYNGQFF. In DNA, the CDR3 is TGTGCCAGCAGCTTGCTAGCGGGAGACTACAATGGGCAGTTCTTC.

The CDR3, as DNA: TGTGCCAGCAGCCGAGAAGGTTCGCAGTACTTC. It encodes CASSREGSQYF. The chain has TRBV14 and TRBJ2-7, with no clear D. This CDR3 has 11 amino acids. V gave up 4 bases and J gave up 9 bases, with 10 bases separating them. Per germline, CDR1 SGHDN and CDR2 FVKESK.

J is TRBJ2-7 and V is TRBV27; tentatively, D is TRBD1 (6 bases). Germline V gives CDR1 MNHEY, CDR2 SMNVEV (reference sequence). Between the trimmed V and J ends, which lost 2 bases and 3 bases, there was a span of 11 bases. This CDR3 has 14 residues. The CDR3 DNA reads as TGTGCCAGCAGTTTAACGGACAGACGCTACGAGCAGTACTTC. Protein product: CASSLTDRRYEQYF.

As to this clonotype: One end of the junction does not line up with germline, which may come from a read error. The rearrangement joins TRBV5-1 to TRBJ2-3, with D possibly being TRBD1 (6 bases). The germline V gene encodes CDR1 SGHRS and CDR2 YFSETQ. This CDR3 has 16 residues. This CDR3 is CASYAWTAASTDAQYF. The CDR3 nucleotides read TGCGCCAGCTACGCCTGGACAGCGGCTAGCACAGATGCGCAGTATTTT.

For this clonotype: A read error is possible here, since a much larger clone lies one base away. This chain uses TRBV7-8 with TRBJ2-7; the D call may be TRBD1 or TRBD2 (6 bases each). CDR3 length: 17 residues. Between the trimmed V and J ends, which lost 1 base and 0 bases, there was a span of 16 bases. Germline V CDR1 and CDR2: SGHVS, FQNEAQ. The CDR3 bases are TGTGCCAGCAGCTTAGGGAGGGGACACCGTCGCTCCTACGAGCAGTACTTC. It encodes CASSLGRGHRRSYEQYF.

This clonotype was seen a handful of times. This chain uses TRBV15 with TRBJ2-3; D perhaps matches TRBD2 (5 bases). Germline-derived CDR1 and CDR2 are LNHNV and YYDKDF (reference sequence). CDR3 length: 12 amino acids. V lost 0 bases to trimming and J lost 11 bases, with 9 bases between them. The CDR3 protein is CATSRDFREQYF. In DNA form, the CDR3 reads TGTGCCACCAGCAGAGATTTCCGGGAGCAGTATTTT.

A few counts support this clonotype. V and J are TRBV25-1 and TRBJ2-6; no clear D gene. The ends were cut back, 4 bases at V and 0 bases at J, with 7 bases in the middle. The germline CDR1 and CDR2 sequences are MGHDK and SYGVNS. This CDR3 spans 15 amino acids. The DNA for the CDR3 is TGTGCCAGCAGTGCAATCGGCTCTGGGGCCAACGTCCTGACTTTC. Translation: CASSAIGSGANVLTF.

The chain joins TRBV5-1 to TRBJ1-4; D ambiguous. Trimming shortened V by 1 base and J by 8 bases, and 12 bases separated the two germline ends. The CDR3 is 14 residues long. In germline, CDR1 is SGHRS, CDR2 YFSETQ. CDR3 protein: CASSLTRRGEKLFF. DNA for the CDR3: TGCGCCAGCAGCTTGACAAGACGAGGGGAAAAACTGTTTTTT.

The rearrangement uses TRBV9 and TRBJ1-1, with D possibly being TRBD1 (5 bases). With 3 bases removed from V and 6 bases from J, the gap between germline ends came to 12 bases. This CDR3 is built from 13 residues. CDR1 is SGDLS, CDR2 YYNGEE, per germline. CDR3 loop: CASSAWGGAEAFF. In DNA form, the CDR3 reads TGTGCCAGCAGCGCCTGGGGGGGGGCTGAAGCTTTCTTT.

The chain couples TRBV15 to TRBJ2-5; D is unclear. V gave up 3 bases and J gave up 0 bases, with 11 bases separating them. This CDR3 is 15 amino acids long. The V gene's germline CDR1 is LNHNV and CDR2 YYDKDF (reference sequence). Here the CDR3 reads CATSSGGRYQETQYF. The DNA of the CDR3 is TGTGCCACCAGCAGCGGCGGACGGTACCAAGAGACCCAGTACTTC.

This clonotype was picked up a small number of times. The V gene is TRBV5-1, the J gene TRBJ2-7; TRBD2 matches at 11 bases. Germline assignment: CDR1 SGHRS and CDR2 YFSETQ. With 4 bases clipped from V and 4 bases from J, the junction kept 4 bases outside the gene matches. The CDR3 is made up of 14 amino acids. In DNA form, the CDR3 reads TGCGCCAGCAGCCGGGGACTAGCGGAGTACGAGCAGTACTTC. Translation: CASSRGLAEYEQYF. The full variable domain, rest sourced from reference TRBV5-1 and TRBJ2-7, is KAGVTQTPRYLIKTRGQQVTLSCSPISGHRSVSWYQQTPGQGLQFLFEYFSETQRNKGNFPGRFSGRQFSNSRSEMNVSTLELGDSALYLCASSRGLAEYEQYFGPGTRLTVT.

This clonotype has more than one count but fewer than ten. The rearrangement uses TRBV6-2 or TRBV6-3 and TRBJ2-3, with D perhaps matching TRBD1 (6 bases). CDR3 length equals 13 residues. From germline, CDR1 is MNHEY and CDR2 SVGEGT. Between the trimmed V and J ends, which lost 0 bases and 6 bases, there was a span of 7 bases. The CDR3, as DNA: TGTGCCAGCAGTTACTCAGGACAGGATACGCAGTATTTT. Protein product: CASSYSGQDTQYF.

This clonotype has only a few counts. The rearrangement links TRBV7-6 to TRBJ2-5; tentative D call: TRBD1 (7 bases). The germline V gene has CDR1 SGHVS and CDR2 FNYEAQ. This CDR3 is built from 16 residues. Deletions cut 2 bases from V and 6 bases from J, with 19 bases between. Here the CDR3 reads CASSLLGGGVRKTQYF. The CDR3 DNA sequence: TGTGCCAGCAGCTTACTCGGAGGGGGCGTCCGGAAGACCCAGTACTTC.

V is TRBV25-1 and J is TRBJ1-2, with D perhaps TRBD1 (5 bases). This CDR3 is built from 17 residues. The germline V gene encodes CDR1 MGHDK and CDR2 SYGVNS. Trimming pared 6 bases from V and 0 bases from J, leaving 20 bases between. The CDR3 spells CASSHDLFGTPNYGYTF. CDR3 in DNA: TGTGCCAGCAGCCACGATTTATTTGGGACGCCTAACTATGGCTACACCTTC.

This clonotype appeared once. The V gene is TRBV18, the J gene TRBJ2-5; D possibly corresponds to TRBD2 (5 bases). CDR1 is KGHSH, CDR2 LQKENI, per germline. Trimming shortened V by 3 bases and J by 5 bases, and 7 bases separated the two germline ends. The CDR3 is made up of 12 amino acids. The CDR3 region is CASSPGVETQYF. CDR3 nucleotides: TGTGCCAGCTCACCGGGAGTTGAGACCCAGTACTTC.

The chain uses TRBV4-1 and TRBJ2-5; 10 bases fit TRBD1. The germline CDR1 and CDR2 sequences are MGHRA and YSYEKL. The J segment lost 5 bases and the V segment lost 0 bases, leaving 6 bases of the junction unmatched. The CDR3 is made up of 16 amino acids. CDR3 amino acids: CASSQEWDRGMETQYF. CDR3 bases: TGCGCCAGCAGCCAAGAGTGGGACAGGGGTATGGAGACCCAGTACTTC.

This rearrangement joins TRBV7-8 to TRBJ1-2; tentative D call: TRBD1 (5 bases). Trimming pared 5 bases from V and 3 bases from J, leaving 10 bases between. Germline-derived CDR1 and CDR2 are SGHVS and FQNEAQ. The CDR3 covers 13 residues. The DNA of the CDR3 is TGTGCCAGCAGCGGCGGGACTCACTATGGCTACACCTTC. Translating gives CASSGGTHYGYTF.

The genes are TRBV7-2 and TRBJ2-5; D is possibly TRBD2 (5 bases). V lost 1 base and J 11 bases, leaving 14 bases between the germline ends. The CDR3 consists of 13 residues. The V gene's germline CDR1 is SGHTA and CDR2 FQGNSA. The CDR3 bases are TGTGCCAGCAGCTTAGATTACGGATGGGAGCAGTACTTC. Translated, it gives CASSLDYGWEQYF.

The chain has TRBV10-3 and TRBJ1-5; 7 nucleotides match TRBD1. Germline CDR1 reads ENHRY; CDR2 reads SYGVKD. The CDR3 extends over 13 amino acids. CDR3 sequence reads: CVTTGDSDQPQHF. The CDR3 DNA sequence: TGTGTCACCACAGGGGATAGTGATCAGCCCCAGCATTTT.

This chain connects TRBV25-1 to TRBJ1-1; tentatively, D is TRBD1 (5 bases). Trimming cost V 4 bases and J 4 bases, with 16 bases left between them. This CDR3 has 15 residues. CDR1 MGHDK and CDR2 SYGVNS come from the germline V gene. This chain's CDR3 is CASSGLTALGTEAFF. DNA of the CDR3: TGTGCCAGCAGTGGTTTGACAGCCCTGGGCACTGAAGCTTTCTTT.

The genes are TRBV10-3 and TRBJ2-2, with unresolved D. Trimming removed 2 bases at V and 1 base at J, with 11 bases between. CDR1 and CDR2 (germline): ENHRY, SYGVKD. The CDR3 contains 16 residues. CDR3 DNA sequence: TGTGCCATCAGTGAGGACCAGAGGCGGAACACCGGGGAGCTGTTTTTT. It specifies CAISEDQRRNTGELFF.

CDR3 sequence reads: CSATADDEQFF. The CDR3 DNA follows: TGCAGTGCTACGGCTGATGATGAGCAGTTCTTC. V and J are TRBV20-1 and TRBJ2-1, with D unresolved. From germline, CDR1 is DFQATT and CDR2 SNEGSKA (reference sequence). The length of the CDR3 is 11 residues. V gave up 4 bases and J gave up 8 bases, with 9 bases separating them.

The chain joins TRBV7-8 to TRBJ1-5; no clear D. V dropped 6 bases and J dropped 6 bases, with 9 bases sitting between them. CDR3 length: 12 amino acids. The germline gives CDR1 SGHVS, CDR2 FQNEAQ. The CDR3, as DNA: TGTGCCAGCAGGAGCGGGAGTCAGCCCCAGCATTTT. Its translation: CASRSGSQPQHF.

The chain is built from TRBV20-1 and TRBJ2-3, with 8 positions matching TRBD2. This CDR3 is 13 amino acids long. Germline V lookup: CDR1 DFQATT, CDR2 SNEGSKA (reference sequence). With 3 bases clipped from V and 5 bases from J, the junction kept 4 bases outside the gene matches. DNA of the CDR3: TGCAGTGCTAGGACGGGGGGGGGAGATACGCAGTATTTT. It is translated as CSARTGGGDTQYF.

This CDR3 is CSPDSGASTDTQYF. DNA for the CDR3: TGCAGTCCCGATAGCGGGGCGAGCACAGATACGCAGTATTTT. The chain uses TRBV20-1 and TRBJ2-3, with 8 bases lining up with TRBD2. Per germline, CDR1 DFQATT and CDR2 SNEGSKA (reference sequence). The CDR3 spans 14 residues. V shed 8 bases, J shed 0 bases, and the junction held 7 bases outside the gene matches.